Reported below is one T cell receptor (beta chain). This entry belongs to a study of T cell repertoires in cytomegalovirus infection. Per the germline V gene, CDR1 is SQVTM and CDR2 is ANQGSEA. The CDR3 runs 13 residues. With 4 bases removed from V and 2 bases from J, the gap between germline ends came to 12 bases. One entry per CDR3 protein, called by TCRdb with MiXCR from the reads. The sample contains approximately 750,000 distinct CDR3 sequences, 35% to 45% of which appear only once. The chain links TRBV29-1 to TRBJ2-7, with a weak D call TRBD1 (6 bases). The receptor was derived from a human donor in good health (CMV status not recorded). Some clones in this sample may be carry-over from other donors' samples. The sequenced sample was PBMCs. This CDR3 reads CSVADRVPYEQYF. The CDR3 DNA reads TGCAGCGTTGCGGACAGAGTCCCCTACGAGCAGTACTTC.